This TCR beta chain was retrieved from a study of T cells in Graves' hyperthyroidism and ophthalmopathy. Study overall: Peripheral blood was obtained at initial diagnosis, preceding any treatment. Study-wide results and limits: Ophthalmopathy cases were set apart from stable hyperthyroidism by a 13 V-J model.

Disease duration under 2 months; hyperthyroidism patients were aged 18 to 65. Lactation, pregnancy, other autoimmune disease or uncontrolled infection led to exclusion of patients. CDR1 and CDR2 from the germline V gene are SGHDN and FVKESK. There are 19 residues in the CDR3. V trimming: 0 bases; J trimming: 1 base; junction bases outside the gene matches: 14. RNA transcripts were the template for amplifying TCR beta CDR3 regions. Initially, a first-round RT-PCR of the TCR CDR3 employed the HTBI primer set. TCRdb re-called the multiplex PCR reads through MiXCR, storing one row per CDR3 protein. Of roughly 350,000 distinct CDR3 sequences in the sample, 14% were seen once. Regarding this clonotype: Its cognate antigen is unknown.

This clonotype was sampled from a woman aged 25 to 45 with Graves' hyperthyroidism. This chain uses TRBV14 with TRBJ2-7, with 8 bases identical to TRBD2. The sample comprised blood. CDR3 loop: CASSQEGRGAGARSYEQYF. DNA of the CDR3: TGTGCCAGCAGCCAAGAAGGGAGGGGAGCGGGAGCGCGTTCCTACGAGCAGTACTTC.